This T cell receptor beta chain was profiled in a study of T cell clonotyping in hematopoietic cell transplantation. As to time point: recipient sample about 28 days before transplant, after cytoreduction. The V gene lost 7 bases and the J gene lost 0 bases, with 12 bases spanning the gap. The CDR3 is 14 amino acids. Looked up from germline, CDR1 is MNHEY and CDR2 is SMNVEV (reference sequence). Sequencing was performed with immunoSEQ multiplex PCR; in TCRdb, only in-frame clones are kept and a portion is missing. The sample has roughly 49,000 clones, 85% to 90% seen once. For this clone: Antigen: not known.

Study conclusions and caveats: Higher Inverse Simpson Index values in graft donor and pretransplant recipient predicted broader posttransplant TCR diversity.

The chain combines TRBV27 with TRBJ2-5; D unclear. Source: peripheral blood mononuclear cells, taken before stem cell transplant. The receptor's source is a man aged 55 to 70 with biphenotypic leukemia. Some clones in this sample may be carry-over from other donors' samples. The CDR3 DNA sequence: TGTGCCAGCACCAGTACCGTGGACCAAGAGACCCAGTACTTC. Translation gives CASTSTVDQETQYF.